What follows describes a single T cell receptor beta chain. This record comes from a study of blood T cell repertoires in COVID-19. Study summary: Samples representing acute and convalescent COVID-19 were sourced from the United States, Italy and Spain.

Germline CDR1 reads SGHTA; CDR2 reads FQGNSA. Deletions cut 1 base from V and 0 bases from J, with 10 bases between. The CDR3 sequence is 15 residues long. Under the authors' procedure: Amplifying reference gene primers gave estimates of nucleated cell counts. Sequenced by immunoSEQ multiplex PCR; TCRdb stores in-frame clones only, minus some. The DNA gave D and trimming, while V, J and clone size come from that table. The repertoire holds 150,000 to 200,000 clones, around 86% seen once, with roughly 8.2% in the top ten. The TCR sequence derives from a man aged 60 to 75 with acute or convalescent COVID-19. What was sequenced was peripheral blood. The V call is TRBV7-2, the J call TRBJ2-7; D might be TRBD2 (5 bases). CDR3 DNA sequence: TGTGCCAGCAGCTTAGTAGGCGGGCCCTCCTACGAGCAGTACTTC. Encoded protein: CASSLVGGPSYEQYF.